These 21 T cell receptor beta chains came from one sample sequenced in a study of PD-1 blockade in classical Hodgkin lymphoma. The time point here: newly diagnosed, previously untreated cHL patient sample. The repertoire was sequenced with immunoSEQ multiplex PCR; TCRdb's copy has only in-frame clones and lacks some. The sample holds about 21,000 clones; approximately 94% are singletons and the top ten take 5% to 6.5%. The material sequenced was peripheral blood mononuclear cells (PBMCs). These receptors came from a human donor with classical Hodgkin lymphoma.

The chain combines TRBV6-5 with TRBJ2-2, with D hard to call. The germline CDR1 and CDR2 sequences are MNHEY and SVGAGI. The CDR3 loop spans 14 amino acids. V lost 7 bases to trimming and J lost 4 bases, with 13 bases between them. CDR3 residues: CASTQWPFTGELFF. The CDR3 DNA sequence: TGTGCCAGCACCCAATGGCCATTCACCGGGGAGCTGTTTTTT.

This chain connects TRBV15 to TRBJ1-1, with 8 bases aligning to TRBD1. Germline V gene lookup returns CDR1 LNHNV and CDR2 YYDKDF (reference sequence). The CDR3 has 18 residues. J gave up 1 base and V 3 bases, and 13 bases lay outside the gene matches. CDR3 sequence: CATSRALRTGFWNTEAFF. CDR3 nucleotide sequence: TGTGCCACCAGCAGGGCCTTAAGGACAGGGTTTTGGAACACTGAAGCTTTCTTT.

The chain employs TRBV10-1 and TRBJ2-7; tentatively, D is TRBD2 (5 bases). The V gene lost 8 bases and the J gene lost 3 bases, with 11 bases spanning the gap. This CDR3 has 12 amino acids. Germline assignment: CDR1 WNHNN and CDR2 SYGVQD (reference sequence). CDR3 nucleotides: TGCGCCAGCTCAGACGGGAACTACGAGCAGTACTTC. Its protein product is CASSDGNYEQYF.

The chain joins TRBV7-2 to TRBJ2-5; TRBD2 agrees at 11 bases. Germline trimming cut 3 bases from V and 5 bases from J; bases unmatched to any gene: 8. CDR1 is SGHTA and CDR2 is FQGNSA in the germline V gene. There are 16 residues in the CDR3. The CDR3 sequence: CASSFSGGASWETQYF. CDR3 bases: TGTGCCAGCAGCTTTAGCGGGGGGGCATCCTGGGAGACCCAGTACTTC.

The genes are TRBV13 and TRBJ2-2; D tentatively reads TRBD1 or TRBD2 (6 bases each). The germline V gene has CDR1 PRHDT and CDR2 FYEKMQ (reference sequence). This CDR3 region has 16 residues. V lost 3 bases, J lost 8 bases, and 19 bases lay in between. The CDR3 coding sequence is TGTGCCAGCAGCTTGTTGGGGGGCCCCGTCCCTGGGGAGCTGTTTTTT. This translates into CASSLLGGPVPGELFF.

This clone was seen just once. V is TRBV5-8 and J is TRBJ2-5; TRBD2 matches at 14 bases. With 4 bases clipped from V and 2 bases from J, the junction kept 4 bases outside the gene matches. Germline assignment: CDR1 SGHTS and CDR2 YDEGEE. The CDR3 has 16 residues. Here the CDR3 DNA reads TGTGCCAGCAGCCCTCGACTAGCGGGGGGGCAAGAGACCCAGTACTTC. This gives the protein CASSPRLAGGQETQYF.

The gene calls are TRBV7-2 and TRBJ2-7; D may be TRBD1 (5 bases). Between the trimmed V and J ends, which lost 5 bases and 3 bases, there was a span of 11 bases. The CDR3 is 13 residues long. CDR1 and CDR2 (germline): SGHTA, FQGNSA. The CDR3 DNA sequence: TGTGCCAGCAGCGCCCAGGGTAACTACGAGCAGTACTTC. Translated: CASSAQGNYEQYF. The complete variable domain, with remaining parts taken from reference TRBV7-2 and TRBJ2-7, reads GAGVSQSPSNKVTEKGKDVELRCDPISGHTALYWYRQSLGQGLEFLIYFQGNSAPDKSGLPSDRFSAERTGGSVSTLTIQRTQQEDSAVYLCASSAQGNYEQYFGPGTRLTVT.

The chain couples TRBV4-1 to TRBJ1-6, with 10 positions matching TRBD1. The ends lost 6 bases at V and 10 bases at J; junction bases unmatched: 9. Germline-derived CDR1 and CDR2 are MGHRA and YSYEKL. This CDR3 region has 15 residues. The CDR3 DNA is TGCGCCAGCAGTCCCGACAGGGGGCTATGGTCACCCCTCCACTTT. Its protein product is CASSPDRGLWSPLHF.

The chain employs TRBV19 and TRBJ2-7, with TRBD1 as a possible D gene (6 bases). Germline lookup yields CDR1 LNHDA and CDR2 SQIVND (reference sequence). This CDR3 is built from 16 residues. The germline V and J ends were trimmed by 2 bases and 1 base, with 15 bases remaining between them. The chain's CDR3 is CASSISGRGASYEQYF. The CDR3, as DNA: TGTGCCAGTAGTATATCAGGCAGGGGAGCGTCCTACGAGCAGTACTTC.

This rearrangement joins TRBV11-3 to TRBJ2-7; TRBD1 or TRBD2 may be the D gene (5 bases each). Germline assignment: CDR1 SGHNT and CDR2 YENEEA. The CDR3 runs to 14 residues. Trimming cost V 5 bases and J 6 bases, with 17 bases left between them. The CDR3 loop is CASSPDPTGREQYF. DNA of the CDR3: TGTGCCAGCAGCCCGGATCCGACGGGACGCGAGCAGTACTTC.

This clone was seen only once. The rearrangement joins TRBV4-3 to TRBJ2-2, with D unresolved. The germline V gene encodes CDR1 LGHNA and CDR2 YSLEER. The CDR3 runs 17 residues. The V end was cut by 1 base, the J end by 0 bases, with 12 bases between. The CDR3 coding sequence is TGCGCCAGCAGCCAAGTTAATAGGGCCGCGAACACCGGGGAGCTGTTTTTT. It codes for CASSQVNRAANTGELFF.

This clone was counted a single time. The gene calls are TRBV28 and TRBJ1-2; tentatively, D is TRBD1 (6 bases). CDR1 is MDHEN and CDR2 is SYDVKM in the germline V gene. The V end was cut by 3 bases, the J end by 2 bases, with 10 bases between. This CDR3 has 14 amino acids. The CDR3 spells CASSFLDSNYGYTF. CDR3 bases: TGTGCCAGCAGTTTTTTGGACAGCAACTATGGCTACACCTTC.

V usage is TRBV27 and J usage is TRBJ1-4; D gene unclear. V was shortened by 8 bases and J by 0 bases, with 10 bases between the two germline ends. The CDR3 runs 14 residues. In germline, CDR1 is MNHEY, CDR2 SMNVEV (reference sequence). The CDR3 sequence: CASARVATNEKLFF. For the CDR3, the DNA is TGTGCCAGCGCGAGGGTTGCAACTAATGAAAAACTGTTTTTT. Combining the CDR3 with reference TRBV27 and TRBJ1-4 gives the whole variable domain EAQVTQNPRYLITVTGKKLTVTCSQNMNHEYMSWYRQDPGLGLRQIYYSMNVEVTDKGDVPEGYKVSRKEKRNFPLILESPSPNQTSLYFCASARVATNEKLFFGSGTQLSVL.

The V and J genes are TRBV6-4 and TRBJ2-5; TRBD2 is a possible D gene (5 bases). Germline loops: CDR1 MRHNA, CDR2 SNTAGT. With 0 bases removed from V and 2 bases from J, the gap between germline ends came to 13 bases. The CDR3 extends over 16 amino acids. The CDR3 spells CASSDSTRGFQETQYF. The CDR3 DNA sequence: TGTGCCAGCAGTGACTCGACGCGCGGGTTTCAAGAGACCCAGTACTTC.

The genes are TRBV4-3 and TRBJ1-1, with D possibly matching TRBD1 (6 bases). The germline V gene has CDR1 LGHNA and CDR2 YSLEER. The CDR3 is 15 residues long. The V and J ends lost 1 base and 5 bases respectively, with 14 bases between them. Here the CDR3 DNA reads TGCGCCAGCAGCCAAGGCCCGACAGGAGGAACTGAAGCTTTCTTT. Encoded protein: CASSQGPTGGTEAFF.

This clone was seen just once. The chain combines TRBV27 with TRBJ2-7; a possible D gene is TRBD1 (7 bases). V lost 5 bases, J lost 5 bases, and 16 bases lay in between. CDR3 size: 14 residues. Germline V gene lookup returns CDR1 MNHEY and CDR2 SMNVEV (reference sequence). CDR3 nucleotides: TGTGCCAGCAGTGTGACCAGGGGGGACCACGAGCAGTACTTC. It is translated as CASSVTRGDHEQYF.

CDR3 DNA sequence: TGTGCCAGCAGCTTAGGGGCCTTTTTTGGATCCTCCTACGAGCAGTACTTC. Amino acid sequence: CASSLGAFFGSSYEQYF. The genes are TRBV11-2 and TRBJ2-7; D gene uncertain. Trimming removed 1 base at V and 0 bases at J, with 16 bases between. This CDR3 spans 17 amino acids. Looked up from germline, CDR1 is SGHAT and CDR2 is FQNNGV.

The V and J genes are TRBV28 and TRBJ1-5; D gene uncertain. Germline-derived CDR1 and CDR2 are MDHEN and SYDVKM. Trimming stripped 6 bases from V and 6 bases from J, with 18 bases between. The CDR3 spans 15 residues. The CDR3 here is CASSLSPTVGQPQHF. CDR3 coding DNA: TGTGCCAGCAGCCTAAGTCCCACGGTCGGTCAGCCCCAGCATTTT.

The V and J genes are TRBV7-9 and TRBJ2-1; D may correspond to TRBD1 or TRBD2 (5 bases each). This CDR3 has 15 amino acids. Trimming cost V 1 base and J 7 bases, with 14 bases left between them. Germline CDR1 SEHNR, CDR2 FQNEAQ (reference sequence). CDR3 sequence: CASSLGGPSDNEQFF. For the CDR3, the DNA is TGTGCCAGCAGCTTAGGGGGACCCTCGGATAATGAGCAGTTCTTC.

The rearrangement links TRBV6-6 to TRBJ1-1, with TRBD1 as a possible D gene (5 bases). Trimming shortened V by 2 bases and J by 7 bases, and 14 bases separated the two germline ends. The CDR3 contains 14 residues. CDR1 and CDR2 (germline): MNHNY, SVGAGI (reference sequence). The CDR3 DNA sequence: TGTGCCAGCAGTTACCTCAGGGTGGGCAATGAAGCTTTCTTT. Translated: CASSYLRVGNEAFF.

V and J are TRBV11-2 and TRBJ1-2; TRBD1 is a possible D gene (5 bases). Trimming shortened V by 0 bases and J by 4 bases, and 9 bases separated the two germline ends. The germline CDR1 and CDR2 sequences are SGHAT and FQNNGV. This CDR3 is built from 14 residues. The CDR3 region is CASSLERGRYGYTF. The CDR3, as DNA: TGTGCCAGCAGCTTAGAGAGGGGACGCTATGGCTACACCTTC.